Reported below is one T cell receptor (beta chain). The junction shows a germline mismatch at one end, possibly a read error. Original methodology: Reference gene primers were amplified, and this amplification served to estimate nucleated cell counts. The protocol was immunoSEQ multiplex PCR, while the TCRdb copy is restricted to in-frame clones and leaves out a portion. The V and J calls and clone size were taken over from that table, and D and trimming were inferred from the DNA. The table records over 85,000 clones, about 85% of them present only once. While infection was still active, Seattle patients were enrolled and then followed longitudinally. CDR3 length: 13 residues. Germline V CDR1 and CDR2: LNHDA, SQIVND (reference sequence). These data originate in a study of blood T cell repertoires in COVID-19. Overall study context: Specimens from acute and convalescent COVID-19 originated in the United States, Italy and Spain. PBMCs, B-cell-depleted T cells, or T cells provided the cDNA or gDNA that made up the material.

V gene TRBV19 combines with J gene TRBJ2-7; tentatively, D is TRBD2 (6 bases). This receptor was taken from an elderly woman with COVID-19, enrolled during active disease. The sample taken for sequencing was peripheral blood. The CDR3 DNA reads as TGTGCCAGTAGCATAGCGGTCTCCTACGAGCAGTACTTC. Translation gives CASSIAVSYEQYF.